This passage covers 27 T cell receptor beta chains from one sample sequenced in a study of T cells after yellow fever vaccination. MiXCR, run by TCRdb on the 5' RACE reads, gives a single entry per CDR3 protein. The sample contains around 590,000 distinct CDR3 sequences, around an eighth of which appear only once. The sample in question was PBMCs, obtained on the day of the yellow fever booster vaccination. Receptors were obtained from a man between 25 and 39 years old who received the YFV17D yellow fever vaccine.

Many counts were recorded for this clonotype. The chain recombines TRBV3-1 with TRBJ2-3; D not certain. This CDR3 has 13 residues. Germline V gene sequence: CDR1 LGHDT, CDR2 YNNKEL (reference sequence). V lost 8 bases and J lost 2, with 11 bases in between. CDR3 residues: CASSSNPTDTQYF. The CDR3 region has the DNA TGTGCCAGCTCCTCGAATCCCACAGATACGCAGTATTTT.

This clonotype has just a few counts. The chain couples TRBV14 to TRBJ2-3; a possible D gene is TRBD2 (5 bases). V shed 1 base and J shed 2 bases, with 16 bases lying between them. CDR3 length equals 17 residues. The germline gives CDR1 SGHDN, CDR2 FVKESK. CDR3 residues: CASSQVPGGPTTDTQYF. The CDR3 bases are TGTGCCAGCAGCCAAGTTCCAGGAGGTCCCACCACAGATACGCAGTATTTT.

The chain links TRBV20-1 to TRBJ2-5; D is ambiguous. This CDR3 is built from 13 residues. V lost 7 bases to trimming and J lost 5 bases, with 17 bases between them. Germline CDR1 is DFQATT and CDR2 is SNEGSKA (reference sequence). CDR3 loop: CSVIPPPGETQYF. The CDR3 DNA is TGCAGTGTCATTCCACCCCCTGGCGAGACCCAGTACTTC.

This clonotype was observed a few times. The chain recombines TRBV5-6 with TRBJ2-5; TRBD1 agrees at 9 bases. The V gene's germline CDR1 is SGHDT and CDR2 YYEEEE. J lost 6 bases, V lost 2 bases, and 14 bases had no gene match. This CDR3 region has 17 residues. CDR3 sequence: CASSFETGGPRNKTQYF. The CDR3 coding sequence is TGTGCCAGCAGCTTCGAAACAGGGGGCCCCCGAAACAAGACCCAGTACTTC.

A few counts support this clonotype. The rearrangement uses TRBV7-9 and TRBJ2-1; 10 nucleotides agree with TRBD2. V shed 6 bases and J 3 bases; nucleotides not matched to a gene: 8. The CDR3 consists of 16 residues. CDR1 and CDR2 from the germline V gene are SEHNR and FQNEAQ (reference sequence). CDR3 in DNA: TGTGCCAGCAGTCGGCCTAGCGGGAGTGACTACAATGAGCAGTTCTTC. It yields the protein CASSRPSGSDYNEQFF.

The CDR3 DNA reads TGTGCCAGCAGTGGACTAGCGGGGAGGAATGAGCAGTTCTTC. Protein sequence: CASSGLAGRNEQFF. The chain carries TRBV2 and TRBJ2-1; 11 bases align to TRBD2. V trimming: 4 bases; J trimming: 7 bases; junction bases outside the gene matches: 3. Germline assignment: CDR1 SNHLY and CDR2 FYNNEI. There are 14 residues in the CDR3.

The chain joins TRBV19 to TRBJ1-1; D call uncertain. Germline values: CDR1 LNHDA, CDR2 SQIVND (reference sequence). The CDR3 length is 13 residues. V lost 7 bases to trimming and J lost 4 bases, with 13 bases between them. CDR3 sequence (DNA): TGTGCCAGTAACTGGGCCCCAAGCACTGAAGCTTTCTTT. Protein: CASNWAPSTEAFF.

The rearrangement uses TRBV4-1 and TRBJ1-2, with D hard to call. Between the trimmed V and J ends, which lost 0 bases and 0 bases, there was a span of 5 bases. Per the germline V gene, CDR1 is MGHRA and CDR2 is YSYEKL. CDR3 size: 14 residues. The DNA of the CDR3 is TGCGCCAGCAGCCAAGACCCAGCTAACTATGGCTACACCTTC. This gives the protein CASSQDPANYGYTF.

This clonotype occurred many times. The J gene is TRBJ1-3, the V gene TRBV28, with D perhaps TRBD1 (6 bases). This CDR3 is 13 amino acids long. Trimming took off 5 bases at V and 4 bases at J, with 9 bases between the two ends. Germline CDR1 reads MDHEN; CDR2 reads SYDVKM. The CDR3 region is CASSPGTGNTIYF. The CDR3 DNA is TGTGCCAGCAGTCCCGGGACAGGAAACACCATATATTTT.

The CDR3 nucleotides are TGTGCCAGCAAAACCAGGGGATCGGCCGAGCAGTACTTC. Translation: CASKTRGSAEQYF. This chain joins TRBV12-3 or TRBV12-4 and TRBJ2-7; D perhaps matches TRBD1 (6 bases). The germline V and J ends were trimmed by 7 bases and 6 bases, with 16 bases remaining between them. The length of the CDR3 is 13 residues.

This chain connects TRBV5-1 to TRBJ2-3; the D is unclear. The CDR3 is 14 residues long. V dropped 4 bases and J dropped 6 bases, with 15 bases sitting between them. CDR1 is SGHRS, CDR2 YFSETQ, per germline. CDR3 DNA sequence: TGCGCCAGCAGCATTTCTAGTGGCGTGGATACGCAGTATTTT. Amino acids: CASSISSGVDTQYF. Together with reference TRBV5-1 and TRBJ2-3, the CDR3 gives the full variable domain: KAGVTQTPRYLIKTRGQQVTLSCSPISGHRSVSWYQQTPGQGLQFLFEYFSETQRNKGNFPGRFSGRQFSNSRSEMNVSTLELGDSALYLCASSISSGVDTQYFGPGTRLTVL.

The gene calls are TRBV4-1 and TRBJ2-1, with D unclear. The germline CDR1 and CDR2 sequences are MGHRA and YSYEKL. The length of the CDR3 is 14 residues. The V gene lost 4 bases and the J gene lost 9 bases, with 16 bases spanning the gap. For the CDR3, the DNA is TGCGCCAGCAGCCGCGTATCAAGCCGGATTGAGCAGTTCTTC. Amino acid sequence: CASSRVSSRIEQFF.

There are a few counts of this clonotype. The gene calls are TRBV20-1 and TRBJ2-7, with 12 bases identical to TRBD2. Germline V gene sequence: CDR1 DFQATT, CDR2 SNEGSKA (reference sequence). The trim removed 6 bases at V and 3 bases at J, leaving 3 bases unmatched. This CDR3 is 13 amino acids long. The CDR3 DNA sequence: TGCAGTGCGAGACTAGCGGGGGACTACGAGCAGTACTTC. Its translation is CSARLAGDYEQYF.

The rearrangement joins TRBV4-1 to TRBJ2-7; weak D call: TRBD2 (6 bases). This CDR3 spans 14 amino acids. Germline V gene lookup returns CDR1 MGHRA and CDR2 YSYEKL. Trimming took 6 bases from V and 1 from J, leaving 13 bases between them. In nucleotides, the CDR3 is TGCGCCAGCAGGCGACTAGAAGGTTCCTACGAGCAGTACTTC. Translated: CASRRLEGSYEQYF.

This clonotype came up a few times. The chain is built from TRBV27 and TRBJ2-1, with a possible D match to TRBD2 (5 bases). Germline loops: CDR1 MNHEY, CDR2 SMNVEV (reference sequence). The CDR3 covers 13 residues. V was pared by 9 bases and J by 8 bases, with 17 bases between. CDR3 amino acids: CARTTRVPDEQFF. CDR3 nucleotide sequence: TGTGCCAGGACCACTAGAGTCCCCGATGAGCAGTTCTTC.

In this sample, this clonotype turned up many times. The chain employs TRBV7-9 and TRBJ2-1; D call uncertain. This CDR3 contains 13 residues. In germline, CDR1 is SEHNR, CDR2 FQNEAQ (reference sequence). V dropped 6 bases and J dropped 4 bases, with 10 bases sitting between them. CDR3 sequence reads: CASRPTGYNEQFF. The CDR3 DNA reads TGTGCCAGCAGACCGACTGGTTACAATGAGCAGTTCTTC.

This clonotype was seen a few times. This chain connects TRBV5-1 to TRBJ2-5; 9 bases are shared with TRBD2. Germline loops: CDR1 SGHRS, CDR2 YFSETQ. CDR3 length: 16 residues. The V gene end was trimmed by 0 bases and the J gene end by 4 bases; junction bases not matched to a gene: 7. DNA for the CDR3: TGCGCCAGCAGCTTGGCCGATAGCGGGAGCGGAGAGACCCAGTACTTC. As protein: CASSLADSGSGETQYF.

This clonotype was seen more than once but under ten times. The chain couples TRBV5-1 to TRBJ1-2, with D possibly matching TRBD1 (6 bases). Germline loops: CDR1 SGHRS, CDR2 YFSETQ. The CDR3 is 15 amino acids. The ends were cut back, 6 bases at V and 3 bases at J, with 18 bases in the middle. CDR3 DNA sequence: TGCGCCAGCACCCCTTCCCCCGGACAGTACTATGGCTACACCTTC. Protein: CASTPSPGQYYGYTF.

This clonotype was observed a handful of times. The gene calls are TRBV7-9 and TRBJ2-1; 10 nucleotides agree with TRBD2. In germline, CDR1 is SEHNR, CDR2 FQNEAQ (reference sequence). Trimming cost V 4 bases and J 7 bases; bases outside gene matches: 13. The CDR3 is 17 amino acids. The CDR3 spells CASSSQVSLAGVNEQFF. The CDR3 nucleotides are TGTGCCAGCAGCTCCCAGGTTTCGCTAGCGGGAGTGAATGAGCAGTTCTTC.

This clonotype has only a few counts. The chain carries TRBV7-9 and TRBJ2-7, with 9 bases identical to TRBD2. This CDR3 has 15 amino acids. With 4 bases clipped from V and 3 bases from J, the junction kept 7 bases outside the gene matches. Germline V gives CDR1 SEHNR, CDR2 FQNEAQ (reference sequence). CDR3 region: CASSSRLAGLYEQYF. The CDR3 bases are TGTGCCAGCAGCTCCCGGCTAGCGGGACTCTACGAGCAGTACTTC.

A few counts support this clonotype. The chain couples TRBV6-1 to TRBJ2-2; 8 bases agree with TRBD2. Looked up from germline, CDR1 is MNHNS and CDR2 is SASEGT. CDR3 length: 17 residues. V trimming: 5 bases; J trimming: 7 bases; junction bases outside the gene matches: 15. CDR3 DNA: TGTGCCAGCAGTCCCAACTACAGCGGGAGATCGGTCGGGGAGCTGTTTTTT. This sequence encodes CASSPNYSGRSVGELFF.

The chain links TRBV6-1 to TRBJ2-1, with 10 bases matching TRBD1. The germline CDR1 and CDR2 sequences are MNHNS and SASEGT. The CDR3 consists of 15 residues. The ends lost 6 bases at V and 7 bases at J; junction bases unmatched: 9. The CDR3 region has the DNA TGTGCCAGCAGGCCCGGGACAGGGGATAGGAATGAGCAGTTCTTC. Translation gives CASRPGTGDRNEQFF.

The chain links TRBV20-1 to TRBJ2-5, with 7 bases that match TRBD1. Germline V CDR1 and CDR2: DFQATT, SNEGSKA (reference sequence). CDR3 length equals 15 residues. The junction had 9 bases not matched to a gene; V was cut back by 4 bases and J by 1 base. The CDR3: CSATRGLRVQETQYF. The CDR3 bases are TGCAGTGCTACCAGGGGGTTAAGGGTCCAAGAGACCCAGTACTTC.

This clonotype was detected a few times. The chain combines TRBV5-1 with TRBJ2-2, with 8 bases aligning to TRBD2. There are 16 residues in the CDR3. From germline, CDR1 is SGHRS and CDR2 YFSETQ. Unmatched junction bases numbered 10, after V lost 3 bases and J lost 6 bases. CDR3 sequence (DNA): TGCGCCAGCAGCTCCCGCGGCGGGAGGACGGCCGGGGAGCTGTTTTTT. Its protein is CASSSRGGRTAGELFF.

In its sample, this clonotype was seen a few times. The V call is TRBV5-1, the J call TRBJ2-7; weak D call: TRBD1 (5 bases). The CDR3 has 13 residues. Germline values: CDR1 SGHRS, CDR2 YFSETQ. Trimming took off 0 bases at V and 3 bases at J, with 7 bases between the two ends. CDR3 DNA sequence: TGCGCCAGCAGCTTGGAACAGGTCTACGAGCAGTACTTC. Its translation: CASSLEQVYEQYF.

The chain has TRBV7-2 and TRBJ2-1; 13 positions agree with TRBD2. This CDR3 has 15 residues. CDR1 and CDR2 (germline): SGHTA, FQGNSA. The trim removed 3 bases at V and 8 bases at J, leaving 4 bases unmatched. CDR3 sequence reads: CASSFRGLAGYEQFF. CDR3 sequence (DNA): TGTGCCAGCAGCTTTAGGGGACTAGCGGGATATGAGCAGTTCTTC.

In this sample, this clonotype turned up a few times. The gene calls are TRBV18 and TRBJ1-4; D gene unclear. CDR1 and CDR2 from the germline V gene are KGHSH and LQKENI. This CDR3 contains 19 residues. Deletions cut 3 bases from V and 4 bases from J, with 24 bases between. CDR3 coding DNA: TGTGCCAGCTCACCGTTTGACGTAACTCCGGTGGCGGATAATGAAAAACTGTTTTTT. It encodes CASSPFDVTPVADNEKLFF.